Each of the 9 T cell receptor beta chains below was sequenced from the same sample in a study of blood T cell repertoires in COVID-19. Sequencing used immunoSEQ multiplex PCR; TCRdb keeps in-frame clones, though not all of them. This table holds 150,000 to 200,000 clones, nearly 90% found once. The sample taken for sequencing was PBMCs or T cells enriched from blood (not recorded which). Receptors were obtained from a woman in her thirties or forties with acute COVID-19.

The rearrangement uses TRBV14 and TRBJ2-1; 7 bases map to TRBD2. The CDR3 contains 18 residues. Germline V lookup: CDR1 SGHDN, CDR2 FVKESK. V lost 0 bases and J lost 0; bases outside the gene matches: 8. CDR3 DNA sequence: TGTGCCAGCAGCCAAGATCTGGGGCGGGGGAGCTCCTACAATGAGCAGTTCTTC. This encodes CASSQDLGRGSSYNEQFF. The full variable domain, its missing parts supplied by reference TRBV14 and TRBJ2-1, is EAGVTQFPSHSVIEKGQTVTLRCDPISGHDNLYWYRRVMGKEIKFLLHFVKESKQDESGMPNNRFLAERTGGTYSTLKVQPAELEDSGVYFCASSQDLGRGSSYNEQFFGPGTRLTVL.

This chain joins TRBV27 and TRBJ2-1; possible D gene TRBD1, 5 bases. The length of the CDR3 is 16 residues. Trimming removed 5 bases at V and 1 base at J, with 15 bases between. The germline V gene has CDR1 MNHEY and CDR2 SMNVEV (reference sequence). CDR3 sequence reads: CASSVQTGWSYNEQFF. For the CDR3, the DNA is TGTGCCAGCAGTGTGCAAACAGGTTGGTCCTACAATGAGCAGTTCTTC.

The V gene is TRBV6-6, the J gene TRBJ2-7; D is possibly TRBD2 (5 bases). V shed 0 bases and J shed 0 bases, with 9 bases lying between them. The CDR3 loop spans 15 amino acids. Germline lookup yields CDR1 MNHNY and CDR2 SVGAGI (reference sequence). CDR3 sequence: CASSYSRVSSYEQYF. Written as DNA, the CDR3 is TGTGCCAGCAGTTACTCGCGGGTAAGCTCCTACGAGCAGTACTTC.

The V call is TRBV9, the J call TRBJ2-1; 13 bases map to TRBD2. The CDR3 contains 16 residues. Germline V gene sequence: CDR1 SGDLS, CDR2 YYNGEE. The ends lost 2 bases at V and 8 bases at J; junction bases unmatched: 7. Here the CDR3 DNA reads TGTGCCAGCAGCGTCCTTACTAGCGGGAGGGCCCATGAGCAGTTCTTC. As protein: CASSVLTSGRAHEQFF.

The rearrangement uses TRBV3-1 (or the pseudogene TRBV3-2) and TRBJ2-1; the D gene is possibly TRBD1 (5 bases). CDR1 is LGHDT and CDR2 is YNNKEL in the germline V gene (reference sequence). CDR3 length equals 15 residues. Trimming removed 2 bases from V and 5 bases from J, with 13 bases in between. The CDR3 nucleotides read TGTGCCAGCAGCCAACCCCGTGGGGCCCACAATGAGCAGTTCTTC. Amino acid sequence: CASSQPRGAHNEQFF.

The rearrangement uses TRBV18 and TRBJ1-4, with a weak D call TRBD1 (5 bases). CDR1 is KGHSH, CDR2 LQKENI, per germline. This CDR3 region has 15 residues. The V end was cut by 3 bases, the J end by 7 bases, with 15 bases between. CDR3 amino acids: CASSPAWGESEKLFF. CDR3 DNA: TGTGCCAGCTCACCGGCGTGGGGGGAGAGTGAAAAACTGTTTTTT.

CDR3 in amino acids: CASSLALGTEYEQYF. The CDR3 region has the DNA TGTGCCAGCAGCTTAGCGCTGGGGACAGAATACGAGCAGTACTTC. The chain links TRBV7-2 to TRBJ2-7; 7 nucleotides match TRBD1. The CDR3 is made up of 15 amino acids. Germline V CDR1 and CDR2: SGHTA, FQGNSA. The junction had 6 bases not matched to a gene; V was cut back by 0 bases and J by 4 bases. Full variable domain (missing parts from reference TRBV7-2 and TRBJ2-7): GAGVSQSPSNKVTEKGKDVELRCDPISGHTALYWYRQSLGQGLEFLIYFQGNSAPDKSGLPSDRFSAERTGGSVSTLTIQRTQQEDSAVYLCASSLALGTEYEQYFGPGTRLTVT.

The chain combines TRBV19 with TRBJ2-7; no definite D call. V was trimmed by 3 bases and J by 1 base, leaving 7 bases between them. The CDR3 runs 13 residues. Germline V gene lookup returns CDR1 LNHDA and CDR2 SQIVND (reference sequence). The CDR3 loop is CASSIGFSYEQYF. The CDR3 region has the DNA TGTGCCAGTAGTATCGGGTTTTCCTACGAGCAGTACTTC.

V is TRBV7-3 and J is TRBJ2-5; 8 bases line up with TRBD1. The germline gives CDR1 SGHTA, CDR2 FQGTGA. V trimming: 5 bases; J trimming: 4 bases; junction bases outside the gene matches: 3. The CDR3 totals 13 residues. The CDR3 is CASSQGAGETQYF. Here the CDR3 DNA reads TGTGCCAGCAGCCAGGGGGCGGGAGAGACCCAGTACTTC.